This TCR beta chain was observed in a study of T cell responses to AZD1222 COVID-19 vaccine. Findings of the study overall: Sampling captured repertoires only after the peak T cell response. Two AZD1222 doses significantly raised spike-specific TCR breadth and depth over controls.

This clone appeared a single time. Its target is not known. Germline loops: CDR1 MGHRA, CDR2 YSYEKL. Trimming removed 4 bases at V and 3 bases at J, with 12 bases between. CDR3 length: 14 residues. TCRdb keeps only in-frame clones here, not all; method: immunoSEQ multiplex PCR. The top ten hold roughly 10% of the sample, which has roughly 140,000 clones, roughly nine tenths seen once. Second doses that came at about 4 or about 12 weeks were put together. This TCR came from an adult who received the AZD1222 COVID-19 vaccine. The chain joins TRBV4-1 to TRBJ1-1; D is uncertain. This sample comprised peripheral blood, obtained 28 days after the second AZD1222 dose. The CDR3 DNA reads TGCGCCAGCAGCCTGAGACCCCGGGACACTGAAGCTTTCTTT. Translated: CASSLRPRDTEAFF.